This is a list of T cell receptor beta chains from one sample in a study of STAT5B mutations in CD4+ large granular lymphocyte leukemia. Clones were read by immunoSEQ multiplex PCR, and TCRdb kept only the in-frame ones, dropping some. This table holds more than 30,000 clones, 65% to 80% found once. The sequenced sample was CD4+ T cells from blood buffy coats. All receptors derive from a human donor in good health. CDR3s include the opening cysteine and the closing phenylalanine or tryptophan. A D gene is named only where the DNA matches it firmly. Not every row has a clone size; where given, it reads once, few, many or a size class.

>TRBV21-1|few|TRBJ1-1|NA
TGTGCCAGCAGCAAAGTACCTCCCGAGACAGCGAACACTGAAGCTTTCTTT
CASSKVPPETANTEAFF
>TRBV27|NA|TRBJ2-7|NA
TGTGCCAGCAGTTTGAGACGCCTAATATCTTCCGAGCAGTACTTC
CASSLRRLISSEQYF
>TRBV11-2|NA|TRBJ2-7|TRBD1
TGTGCCAGCAGCTTGGGGACAGGCTCCTACGAGCAGTACTTC
CASSLGTGSYEQYF
>TRBV14|NA|TRBJ2-1|NA
TGTGCCAGCAGCCAAGATCTCAGGGTCAATGAGCAGTTCTTC
CASSQDLRVNEQFF
>TRBV11-2|NA|TRBJ2-1|NA
TGTGCCAGCAGCTCCGGGACATCCGGCTATGAGCAGTTCTTC
CASSSGTSGYEQFF
>TRBV6-6|NA|TRBJ2-5|TRBD1
TGTGCCAGCATCGGGCGGGGACAGGGGGCAGAGACCCAGTACTTC
CASIGRGQGAETQYF
>TRBV5-6|NA|TRBJ1-5|TRBD1
TGTGCCAGCAGCTTGGCAGGGGGAGGAAATCAGCCCCAGCATTTT
CASSLAGGGNQPQHF
>TRBV7-9|once|TRBJ2-5|TRBD1
TGTGCCAGCAGCAGGCCGGGACAGACGGAGACCCAGTACTTC
CASSRPGQTETQYF
>TRBV9|few|TRBJ2-5|TRBD2
TGTGCCAGCAGCCTGGGACTAGCGGGGGTCCAAGAGACCCAGTACTTC
CASSLGLAGVQETQYF
>TRBV6-6|NA|TRBJ1-5|NA
TGTGCCAGCAGTTACTCGAAGGGTCAGCCCCAGCATTTT
CASSYSKGQPQHF
>TRBV6-1|NA|TRBJ1-1|NA
TGTGCCAGCAGTGAAATCAGGGGATTAGGCACTGAAGCTTTCTTT
CASSEIRGLGTEAFF
>TRBV19|NA|TRBJ1-3|NA
TGTGCCAGGGGGGGTCCGGGTGTGTATGGAAACACCATATATTTT
CARGGPGVYGNTIYF
>TRBV5-8|NA|TRBJ2-3|TRBD1
TGTGCCAGCAGCTTGCTCGGGACAGGTGCCACAGATACGCAGTATTTT
CASSLLGTGATDTQYF
>TRBV5-6|NA|TRBJ2-1|TRBD2
TGTGCCAGCAGCTTGGCTGCTAGCGGGGGATCCTACAATGAGCAGTTCTTC
CASSLAASGGSYNEQFF
>TRBV6-1|NA|TRBJ1-5|TRBD1
TGTGCCAGCAGTGAAAGGGACAGGGGTAGCCGGGGGCCCCAGCATTTT
CASSERDRGSRGPQHF
>TRBV7-9|NA|TRBJ2-5|TRBD2
TGTGCCAGCAGCTCCCCGACTAGCCGACCGTACTTC
CASSSPTSRPYF
>TRBV19|NA|TRBJ2-7|NA
TGTGCCAGTAGGAACAGCTCCTACGAGCAGTACTTC
CASRNSSYEQYF
>TRBV4-3|NA|TRBJ1-1|NA
TGCGCCAGCAGCCAAGAGGACAGAATGAACACTGAAGCTTTCTTT
CASSQEDRMNTEAFF
>TRBV5-1|NA|TRBJ2-5|NA
TGCGCCAGCAGCGTCGACAGGGAGACCCAGTACTTC
CASSVDRETQYF
>TRBV4-2|NA|TRBJ2-1|NA
TGTGCCAGCAGCCAACGTACGGGGGCAGGCATCAATGAGCAGTTCTTC
CASSQRTGAGINEQFF
>TRBV5-1|NA|TRBJ2-5|TRBD1
TGCGCCAGCAGCTCTAGGACAGGGCCCACCGTAACCCAGTACTTC
CASSSRTGPTVTQYF
>TRBV19|NA|TRBJ2-1|TRBD2
TGTGCCAGTAGTCCCGGGACTAGCGTATACTACAATGAGCAGTTCTTC
CASSPGTSVYYNEQFF
>TRBV5-6|NA|TRBJ2-3|TRBD2
TGTGCCAGCAGCTCTAGCGGGGGAAGGTCAGATACGCAGTATTTT
CASSSSGGRSDTQYF
>TRBV7-6|NA|TRBJ1-2|NA
TGTGCCAGCAGCTTAGGGGGAAAAGGTGGCTACACCTTC
CASSLGGKGGYTF
>TRBV5-1|NA|TRBJ2-3|NA
TGCGCCAGCAGCTTGGCCGGCTTCCCAGATACGCAGTATTTT
CASSLAGFPDTQYF
>TRBV6-6|NA|TRBJ2-7|NA
TGTGCCAGCAGTTACGAGGGAATAAGCTACGAGCAGTACTTC
CASSYEGISYEQYF
>TRBV27|NA|TRBJ1-1|NA
TGTGCCAGCAGTTTAGGGGGATCCGCGAACACTGAAGCTTTCTTT
CASSLGGSANTEAFF
>TRBV7-9|NA|TRBJ2-6|TRBD1
TGTGCCAGCAGCCTTTCGTCGGGACAGGGGGGGCGTGGGGCCAACGTCCTGACTTTC
CASSLSSGQGGRGANVLTF
>TRBV9|NA|TRBJ2-7|NA
TGTGCCAGCAGCGTAGGTAGCGGAGGGAACTACGAGCAGTACTTC
CASSVGSGGNYEQYF
>TRBV6-1|NA|TRBJ2-7|NA
TGTGCCAGCAGTCCCCCCGGGACAAACGAGCAGTACTTC
CASSPPGTNEQYF
>TRBV6-5|few|TRBJ1-1|NA
TGTGCCAGCATTAGAGAAGTCGGATTTGAAGCTTTCTTT
CASIREVGFEAFF
>TRBV27|NA|TRBJ2-7|TRBD1
TGTGCCAGCAGTTCGGACAGGGTCTACGAGCAGTACTTC
CASSSDRVYEQYF
>TRBV9|NA|TRBJ2-5|NA
TGTGCCAGCAGCGGAGGTTCGGGGCAAGGGGAGACCCAGTACTTC
CASSGGSGQGETQYF
>TRBV18|few|TRBJ1-4|NA
TGTGCCAGCTCACCAGGAGCCCGGGCTAATGAAAAACTGTTTTTT
CASSPGARANEKLFF
>TRBV4-2|NA|TRBJ2-2|TRBD2
TGTGCCAGCAGCCAAGTTAGGCTAGCGGGGTCACCGAACACCGGGGAGCTGTTTTTT
CASSQVRLAGSPNTGELFF
>TRBV2|NA|TRBJ1-5|NA
TGTGCCAGCAGGAAACAGGGAATGGACAATCAGCCCCAGCATTTT
CASRKQGMDNQPQHF
>TRBV30|NA|TRBJ1-5|NA
TGTGCCTGGAGTGTACAACGCGGTCAGCCCCAGCATTTT
CAWSVQRGQPQHF
>TRBV9|NA|TRBJ1-1|NA
TGTGCCAGCAGCGTAGACGGGGAGGGCACTGAAGCTTTCTTT
CASSVDGEGTEAFF
>TRBV18|NA|TRBJ1-5|NA
TGTGCCAGCTCACCGGGGGGGGCTAGGCGGGATCAGCCCCAGCATTTT
CASSPGGARRDQPQHF
>TRBV7-7|NA|TRBJ2-5|NA
TGTGCCAGCAGCTTAGGTGCGGGTGGGGAGACCCAGTACTTC
CASSLGAGGETQYF
>TRBV6-4|NA|TRBJ2-5|NA
TGTGCCAGCAACCGACTAGGGCAAGAGACCCAGTACTTC
CASNRLGQETQYF
>TRBV30|NA|TRBJ1-2|TRBD1
TGTGCGGCGCGGGACAGCTATGGCTACACCTTC
CAARDSYGYTF
>TRBV30|once|TRBJ1-2|TRBD1
TGTGCCTGGAGCAGGACAGGGAATGGCTACACCTTC
CAWSRTGNGYTF
>TRBV5-1|NA|TRBJ2-3|NA
TGCGCCAGCAGTCGGGACTTACCAGATACGCAGTATTTT
CASSRDLPDTQYF
>TRBV6-1|few|TRBJ1-1|NA
TGTGCCAGCAGGAATTCTGAGAACACTGAAGCTTTCTTT
CASRNSENTEAFF
>TRBV9|NA|TRBJ1-4|TRBD1
TGTGCCAGCAGCGCCCGTCCGGGACAGGCTAATGAAAAACTGTTTTTT
CASSARPGQANEKLFF